These 13 T cell receptor beta chains were all obtained from the same sample, sequenced in a study of cytomegalovirus exposure and HLA in healthy donors. 60 Vbeta and 13 Jbeta primers were used in PCR. The table came from immunoSEQ multiplex PCR; TCRdb's copy has only in-frame clones and leaves some out. The table shows about 200,000 clones, with approximately 70% occurring only once. Sequenced: PBMCs. The receptors originated from a woman younger than 45 in good health and CMV-seronegative.

The chain joins TRBV2 to TRBJ2-1; D may be TRBD1 (6 bases). With 10 bases removed from V and 0 bases from J, the gap between germline ends came to 16 bases. The CDR3 is 15 amino acids. The germline gives CDR1 SNHLY, CDR2 FYNNEI. The CDR3 sequence: CAIRTARSSYNEQFF. CDR3 DNA: TGTGCCATCCGGACAGCTCGTAGCTCCTACAATGAGCAGTTCTTC.

The V call is TRBV7-3, the J call TRBJ2-5, with TRBD2 matching over 15 bases. The ends lost 5 bases at V and 5 bases at J; junction bases unmatched: 3. The CDR3 consists of 15 residues. Per germline, CDR1 SGHTA and CDR2 FQGTGA. CDR3 DNA sequence: TGTGCCAGCAGCCACGGGACTAGCGGGGGGGAGACCCAGTACTTC. Amino acid sequence: CASSHGTSGGETQYF. Complete variable domain (other parts from reference TRBV7-3 and TRBJ2-5): GAGVSQTPSNKVTEKGKYVELRCDPISGHTALYWYRQSLGQGPEFLIYFQGTGAADDSGLPNDRFFAVRPEGSVSTLKIQRTERGDSAVYLCASSHGTSGGETQYFGPGTRLLVL.

The chain uses TRBV5-5 and TRBJ2-1; 12 bases fit TRBD2. Germline V lookup: CDR1 SGHKS, CDR2 YYEKEE (reference sequence). The CDR3 contains 15 residues. V shed 2 bases and J 8 bases; nucleotides not matched to a gene: 5. CDR3 amino acids: CASSFSLAGGHEQFF. Written as DNA, the CDR3 is TGTGCCAGCAGCTTCAGTCTAGCGGGGGGGCATGAGCAGTTCTTC.

The sample holds a few counts of this clone. V is TRBV7-9 and J is TRBJ2-7; 7 positions match TRBD2. The germline V gene has CDR1 SEHNR and CDR2 FQNEAQ (reference sequence). The CDR3 is 14 residues long. The ends lost 8 bases at V and 6 bases at J; junction bases unmatched: 13. CDR3 in amino acids: CASSPLGGEGEQYF. The CDR3, as DNA: TGTGCCAGCTCCCCTCTGGGGGGGGAGGGCGAGCAGTACTTC.

This chain links TRBV6-5 with TRBJ2-1, with 11 bases aligning to TRBD2. The length of the CDR3 is 15 residues. V shed 8 bases and J 2 bases; nucleotides not matched to a gene: 5. From germline, CDR1 is MNHEY and CDR2 SVGAGI. The DNA for the CDR3 is TGTGCCAGCCGGCTAGCGGGAGGTACCTACAATGAGCAGTTCTTC. Translation gives CASRLAGGTYNEQFF.

This clone has just a few counts. The V and J genes are TRBV30 and TRBJ2-3; D is perhaps TRBD2 (6 bases). The ends were cut back, 5 bases at V and 2 bases at J, with 8 bases in the middle. The CDR3 extends over 12 amino acids. CDR1 and CDR2 (germline): GTSNPN, SVGIG (reference sequence). The CDR3: CAWGGNTDTQYF. DNA of the CDR3: TGTGCCTGGGGAGGGAACACAGATACGCAGTATTTT.

The chain links TRBV9 to TRBJ1-5; no definite D call. Trimming removed 4 bases from V and 5 bases from J, with 16 bases in between. The CDR3 length is 15 residues. In germline, CDR1 is SGDLS, CDR2 YYNGEE. The chain's CDR3 is CASSSRSDWDQPQHF. DNA of the CDR3: TGTGCCAGCAGCTCCCGTTCTGACTGGGATCAGCCCCAGCATTTT.

This clone was detected only once. CDR3 DNA: TGTGCCAGCAGTCTTCGCCCAGGGCAGACCGGCTACACCTTC. It codes for CASSLRPGQTGYTF. J is TRBJ1-2 and V is TRBV7-3; weak D call: TRBD1 (5 bases). V lost 6 bases to trimming and J lost 8 bases, with 19 bases between them. The CDR3 loop spans 14 amino acids. CDR1 is SGHTA and CDR2 is FQGTGA in the germline V gene.

J is TRBJ1-4 and V is TRBV27, with TRBD1 identical over 7 bases. V was pared by 6 bases and J by 2 bases, with 9 bases of the junction left unmatched. CDR1 MNHEY and CDR2 SMNVEV come from the germline V gene (reference sequence). This CDR3 spans 16 amino acids. CDR3 in amino acids: CASRLQGWYTNEKLFF. CDR3 bases: TGTGCCAGCAGGCTACAGGGGTGGTATACTAATGAAAAACTGTTTTTT.

V gene TRBV7-8 combines with J gene TRBJ1-2; 7 bases align to TRBD1. This CDR3 has 15 residues. Germline CDR1 reads SGHVS; CDR2 reads FQNEAQ. The V and J ends lost 1 base and 4 bases, in that order; junction bases with no gene match: 6. The CDR3 region is CASSLVAEGAYGYTF. CDR3 sequence (DNA): TGTGCCAGCAGCTTAGTCGCCGAGGGGGCCTATGGCTACACCTTC.

The CDR3 loop is CATSWSRDSYSYSNQPQHF. CDR3 in DNA: TGTGCCACCAGCTGGTCCCGGGACAGCTACTCTTATAGCAATCAGCCCCAGCATTTT. The chain couples TRBV15 to TRBJ1-5, with 7 bases aligning to TRBD1. CDR1 and CDR2 (germline): LNHNV, YYDKDF (reference sequence). The CDR3 contains 19 residues. J was trimmed by 0 bases and V by 5 bases; bases with no gene match: 16.

The chain carries TRBV11-2 and TRBJ2-7; D is undetermined. The CDR3 has 16 amino acids. Trimming shortened V by 2 bases and J by 4 bases, and 18 bases separated the two germline ends. Germline assignment: CDR1 SGHAT and CDR2 FQNNGV. This CDR3 is CASSLLLWQKQYEQYF. The DNA of the CDR3 is TGTGCCAGCAGCTTATTGCTTTGGCAGAAACAGTACGAGCAGTACTTC.

The rearrangement uses TRBV18 and TRBJ2-2; the D gene is possibly TRBD1 (8 bases). The CDR3 is made up of 18 amino acids. V gave up 5 bases and J gave up 0 bases, with 19 bases separating them. Germline CDR1 is KGHSH and CDR2 is LQKENI. The CDR3 region has the DNA TGTGCCAGCTCAGGGCGGACAGGGAGGGCCTCGAACACCGGGGAGCTGTTTTTT. Its protein is CASSGRTGRASNTGELFF.